These 4 T cell receptor beta chains originate from one sample sequenced in a study of glioma-infiltrating T cells. Amplification of TCR alpha and beta CDR3 regions from RNA used iRepertoire nested multiplex PCR. One entry per CDR3 protein, called by TCRdb with MiXCR from the multiplex PCR reads. The data contain roughly 190,000 distinct CDR3 sequences, approximately 30% of them seen just once; the ten biggest clones take up around 20%. The sample comprised glioma tissue, nonneoplastic brain tissue, or PBMCs (not recorded which). These receptors were obtained from a human donor with low-grade glioma or glioblastoma, undergoing nonglioma brain surgery, or in good health (not recorded which).

There are many counts of this clonotype. This chain connects TRBV28 to TRBJ2-4; TRBD2 is a possible D gene (7 bases). Trimming stripped 7 bases from V and 7 bases from J, with 17 bases between. CDR3 length: 14 residues. Germline CDR1 MDHEN, CDR2 SYDVKM. Here the CDR3 DNA reads TGTGCCAGCACCAACCCAGGGGAGGGGAACATTCAGTACTTC. Its protein is CASTNPGEGNIQYF.

This clonotype was counted ten times or more. V usage is TRBV18 and J usage is TRBJ1-1; D gene ambiguous. Germline assignment: CDR1 KGHSH and CDR2 LQKENI. V lost 3 bases and J 0 bases, leaving 8 bases between the germline ends. The CDR3 has 14 residues. The CDR3 protein is CASSPARMNTEAFF. The CDR3 nucleotides read TGTGCCAGCTCACCCGCTCGAATGAACACTGAAGCTTTCTTT.

V usage is TRBV18 and J usage is TRBJ1-2; D is undetermined. Germline CDR1 and CDR2: KGHSH and LQKENI. The CDR3 length is 14 residues. V lost 3 bases and J 4 bases, leaving 12 bases between the germline ends. The CDR3 spells CASSPGGGPYGYTF. In nucleotides, the CDR3 is TGTGCCAGCTCACCGGGCGGTGGACCCTATGGCTACACCTTC.

This clonotype showed up just a few times. The V and J genes are TRBV7-9 and TRBJ2-7; perhaps TRBD2 as D (6 bases). V lost 1 base and J 0 bases, leaving 22 bases between the germline ends. The CDR3 has 19 residues. Germline V lookup: CDR1 SEHNR, CDR2 FQNEAQ (reference sequence). In nucleotides, the CDR3 is TGTGCCAGCAGCTTAGTATCGGGGGTTCGACCAAAGGGCTCCTACGAGCAGTACTTC. It yields the protein CASSLVSGVRPKGSYEQYF.